This T cell receptor beta chain was profiled in a study of CD8 T cells in ankylosing spondylitis. Study outcomes and limitations: From matched ankylosing spondylitis synovial fluid, disease-linked clones were reportedly recovered at significantly enriched levels. With a CD8+ phenotype, disease-linked clones were relatively rare in peripheral blood. Seemingly distinctive of ankylosing spondylitis blood was a TCR beta motif formed by eight highly homologous variants.

In regard to this clonotype: Its specificity is unknown.

Germline loops: CDR1 SGHRS, CDR2 YFSETQ. Germline trimming cut 0 bases from V and 7 bases from J; bases unmatched to any gene: 10. The CDR3 length is 15 residues. Libraries of TCR beta came from quantitative 5'-RACE with molecular barcodes. TCRdb used MiXCR to reprocess the 5' RACE reads, holding one entry per CDR3 protein. Among about 250,000 distinct CDR3 sequences listed, under 35% were seen once. The chain carries TRBV5-1 and TRBJ2-7, with TRBD1 matching over 7 bases. This TCR was recovered from a male donor with ankylosing spondylitis or in good health (not recorded which). Input material: blood, either unsorted or a sorted T cell fraction (not recorded which). CDR3 amino acids: CASSLDGQGVGEQYF. The CDR3 DNA follows: TGCGCCAGCAGCTTGGATGGGCAGGGGGTAGGAGAGCAGTACTTC.